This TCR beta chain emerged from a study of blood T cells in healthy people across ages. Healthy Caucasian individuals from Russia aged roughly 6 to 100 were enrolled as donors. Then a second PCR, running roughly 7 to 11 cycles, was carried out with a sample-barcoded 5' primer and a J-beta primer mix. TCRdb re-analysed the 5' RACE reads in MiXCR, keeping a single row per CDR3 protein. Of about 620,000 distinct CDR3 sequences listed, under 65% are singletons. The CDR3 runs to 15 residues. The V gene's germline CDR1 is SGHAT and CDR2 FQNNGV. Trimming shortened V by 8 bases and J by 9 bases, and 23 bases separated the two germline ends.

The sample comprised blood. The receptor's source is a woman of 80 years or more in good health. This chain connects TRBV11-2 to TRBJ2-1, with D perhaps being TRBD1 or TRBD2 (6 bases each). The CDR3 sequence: CASGRSGARRGEQFF. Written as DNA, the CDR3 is TGTGCCAGCGGCCGATCGGGGGCGCGGCGCGGTGAGCAGTTCTTC.